The sequence of this T cell receptor beta chain was determined in a study of tumor and adjacent non-tumor tissue in lung cancer. Three rounds of nested PCR, following a modified ARM-PCR protocol, produced the TCRbeta library. TCRdb independently ran MiXCR on the multiplex PCR reads; one entry per CDR3 protein. The sample lists more than 35,000 distinct CDR3 sequences, roughly three fifths occurring once. The CDR3 has 15 amino acids. Germline CDR1 is SGHAT and CDR2 is FQDESV (reference sequence). RNA was extracted from bulk tissue without any cell sorting. More than 3 cm separated this lung sample from the edge of the tumor. Note on this clonotype: Its antigen remains unknown. One junction end disagrees with the germline gene, perhaps due to a read error.

Regarding the study as a whole: Tumor tissue had significantly higher TCR diversity than normal lung. Patients with more diverse tumor TCRs had worse survival. Top 100 clones took a larger repertoire share in normal lung.

The clonotype originates from a woman aged 40 to 55 with non-small cell lung cancer. This chain links TRBV11-1 with TRBJ2-6; D not resolved. Sequenced sample: distant non-tumor lung tissue. CDR3 residues: CVSSLGFVKVKVLTF. In DNA, the CDR3 is TGTGTCAGCAGCCTAGGGTTCGTTAAGGTCAAAGTCCTGACTTTC.